Below are 3 T cell receptor beta chains sequenced from a single sample in a study of OX40 agonist ivuxolimab in advanced cancers. Profiling relied on immunoSEQ multiplex PCR, and the TCRdb table lists in-frame clones only, not all of them. The top ten clones hold 0.7% of a sample with roughly 66,000 clones, 83% of them seen once. Source: CD4+ or CD8+ T cells sorted from blood, taken in a trial of the OX40 agonist ivuxolimab. All receptors derive from an adult with an advanced solid tumor such as melanoma, head and neck, liver or kidney cancer.

This rearrangement joins TRBV5-1 to TRBJ1-3; D gene uncertain. The germline V gene encodes CDR1 SGHRS and CDR2 YFSETQ. With 6 bases removed from V and 0 bases from J, the gap between germline ends came to 10 bases. This CDR3 has 14 amino acids. The CDR3 loop is CASTPENSGNTIYF. CDR3 bases: TGCGCCAGCACTCCGGAGAACTCTGGAAACACCATATATTTT.

The V call is TRBV10-3, the J call TRBJ2-7; a weak D match, TRBD2 (5 bases). CDR1 is ENHRY, CDR2 SYGVKD, per germline. V lost 4 bases and J lost 5, with 12 bases in between. The CDR3 length is 13 residues. The CDR3 DNA follows: TGTGCCATCAGTGGAACTAGTAGACACGAGCAGTACTTC. It yields the protein CAISGTSRHEQYF.

V and J are TRBV6-6 and TRBJ2-2; TRBD1 matches at 7 bases. J lost 5 bases, V lost 4 bases, and 7 bases had no gene match. This CDR3 is built from 15 residues. Germline V gene data show CDR1 as MNHNY and CDR2 as SVGAGI (reference sequence). CDR3 DNA: TGTGCCAGCAGTTCCCGACAACAGGGGACCGGGGAGCTGTTTTTT. Translating it yields CASSSRQQGTGELFF.